These 32 T cell receptor beta chains were all obtained from the same sample, sequenced in a study of tumor and adjacent non-tumor tissue in lung cancer. TCRbeta libraries were built with three rounds of nested PCR, modified from ARM-PCR. A single record per CDR3 protein comes from TCRdb applying MiXCR to the multiplex PCR reads. This sample has about 80,000 distinct CDR3 sequences, with approximately 80% found just once. RNA was extracted from bulk tissue without any cell sorting. This non-tumor lung sample came from over 3 cm beyond the tumor edge. Sequencing input: distant non-tumor lung tissue. The receptor source for this set is a man aged 55 to 70 with non-small cell lung cancer.

In the case of this clonotype: At one end, the junction sequence differs from germline, possibly due to a read error. The V gene is TRBV29-1, the J gene TRBJ1-1, with 7 bases aligning to TRBD1. The CDR3 spans 13 residues. Germline assignment: CDR1 SQVTM and CDR2 ANQGSEA. The CDR3 DNA is TGCAGCACCGGACAGGACCAGGACACTGAAGCCTTCTTT. This sequence encodes CSTGQDQDTEAFF. The full variable domain, rest sourced from reference TRBV29-1 and TRBJ1-1, is SAVISQKPSRDICQRGTSLTIQCQVDSQVTMMFWYRQQPGQSLTLIATANQGSEATYESGFVIDKFPISRPNLTFSTLTVSNMSPEDSSIYLCSTGQDQDTEAFFGQGTRLTVV.

This chain connects TRBV20-1 to TRBJ2-1; D ambiguous. Germline CDR1 DFQATT, CDR2 SNEGSKA (reference sequence). V was pared by 7 bases and J by 5 bases, with 21 bases between. The CDR3 is 15 amino acids. The CDR3 bases are TGCAGTGTCCAGAGTGCGGACGGGTTCGACAATGAGCAGTTCTTC. This codes for CSVQSADGFDNEQFF.

The rearrangement links TRBV11-2 to TRBJ2-1, with a weak D call TRBD1 (5 bases). Trimming took off 7 bases at V and 8 bases at J, with 9 bases between the two ends. The CDR3 has 11 residues. From germline, CDR1 is SGHAT and CDR2 FQNNGV. Here the CDR3 DNA reads TGTGCCAGCACCGAAGGGGATGAGCAGTTCTTC. Translation gives CASTEGDEQFF.

Regarding this clonotype: Relative to the germline gene, one junction end is altered; a read error may explain this. The CDR3: CACSNLAGAWDEQFF. In DNA form, the CDR3 reads TGTGCCTGCAGCAATCTAGCGGGAGCCTGGGATGAGCAGTTCTTC. This chain connects TRBV5-6 to TRBJ2-1; 10 positions agree with TRBD2. This CDR3 has 15 amino acids. The V gene's germline CDR1 is SGHDT and CDR2 YYEEEE.

With respect to this clonotype: The CDR3 does not end in the conserved phenylalanine or tryptophan, so this is likely a read error. CDR3 loop: CSAREPAGDYNEQFL. In nucleotides, the CDR3 is TGCAGTGCTAGAGAACCAGCGGGAGACTACAATGAACAGTTCTTG. The rearrangement joins TRBV20-1 to TRBJ2-1; 8 nucleotides agree with TRBD2. The CDR3 length is 15 residues. CDR1 and CDR2 (germline): DFQATT, SNEGSKA (reference sequence).

As for this clonotype: A junction end diverges from the germline sequence, so it may reflect a read error. V usage is TRBV7-9 and J usage is TRBJ2-5; D gene uncertain. There are 13 residues in the CDR3. The germline V gene encodes CDR1 SEHNR and CDR2 FQNEAQ (reference sequence). Here the CDR3 reads CASNRVYQETQYF. The CDR3 nucleotides read TGTGCAAGCAACCGGGTTTACCAAGAGACCCAGTACTTC.

This clonotype is a singleton in its sample. The V and J genes are TRBV12-3 or TRBV12-4 and TRBJ1-2; D is perhaps TRBD1 (6 bases). The CDR3 contains 13 residues. Between the trimmed V and J ends, which lost 6 bases and 9 bases, there was a span of 17 bases. CDR3 region: CASSSDRRGSYTF. The CDR3 nucleotides are TGTGCCAGCAGCTCCGACAGGAGAGGTAGCTACACCTTC.

A single count supports this clonotype. The chain couples TRBV6-4 to TRBJ2-5; D is uncertain. CDR3 length equals 17 residues. The ends were cut back, 5 bases at V and 2 bases at J, with 21 bases in the middle. Germline V gene data show CDR1 as MRHNA and CDR2 as SNTAGT. DNA for the CDR3: TGTGCCAGCAGTTCCACGCCTGGATGGTTGCTGCAAGAGACCCAGTACTTC. It codes for CASSSTPGWLLQETQYF.

The rearrangement links TRBV20-1 to TRBJ2-1; possible D gene TRBD2, 6 bases. The CDR3 is 17 residues long. Trimming pared 0 bases from V and 8 bases from J, leaving 23 bases between. Per germline, CDR1 DFQATT and CDR2 SNEGSKA (reference sequence). Here the CDR3 reads CSARDRVAGTAVYEQFF. The CDR3, as DNA: TGCAGTGCTAGAGATAGAGTGGCGGGAACTGCAGTCTATGAGCAGTTCTTC.

This clonotype was counted only a few times. The chain combines TRBV12-3 or TRBV12-4 with TRBJ2-3; D is tentatively TRBD1 or TRBD2 (5 bases each). This CDR3 is built from 16 residues. V shed 5 bases and J shed 8 bases, with 23 bases lying between them. The CDR3 nucleotides are TGTGCCAGCAGTCCCTACCGGCAAGCCCAGGGAGTTACGCAGTATTTT. It translates to CASSPYRQAQGVTQYF.

In the case of this clonotype: One junction end does not reproduce the germline sequence, and a read error may be involved. The rearrangement uses TRBV11-3 and TRBJ2-1, with 9 bases lining up with TRBD2. The CDR3 has 16 amino acids. Germline V CDR1 and CDR2: SGHNT, YENEEA. The DNA of the CDR3 is TGTGCCAACAGCTTAGTTGGGACTTGCGGGAGGGAGAAGCTGTTCTTC. It codes for CANSLVGTCGREKLFF.

For this clonotype: A junction boundary mismatches the germline segment, possibly from a read error. This chain connects TRBV28 to TRBJ2-7; tentatively, D is TRBD1 (5 bases). Germline CDR1 and CDR2: MDHEN and SYDVKM. The CDR3 length is 14 residues. Here the CDR3 reads CVSSFYQGIREQYF. The CDR3 nucleotides are TGTGTCAGCAGTTTCTATCAGGGAATCCGCGAGCAGTACTTC.

Comment on this clonotype: The junction shows a germline mismatch at one end, possibly a read error. J is TRBJ1-5 and V is TRBV20-1; maybe TRBD1 (5 bases). Germline CDR1 DFQATT, CDR2 SNEGSKA (reference sequence). This CDR3 contains 13 residues. In DNA, the CDR3 is TGCAATGCTAGGGACGGGCCAAATCATCCCCAGCATTTT. Translated: CNARDGPNHPQHF.

As concerns this clonotype: A read error may explain this, as a much larger clone is one base away. The chain carries TRBV7-9 and TRBJ2-4; TRBD2 is a possible D gene (5 bases). This CDR3 has 15 residues. CDR1 and CDR2 from the germline V gene are SEHNR and FQNEAQ (reference sequence). For the CDR3, the DNA is TGTGCCAGCAGCTTCGGGGATGTAGCCAAAACCATTCAGTACTTC. It is translated as CASSFGDVAKTIQYF. Using reference TRBV7-9 and TRBJ2-4 for the parts outside the CDR3, the full variable domain is DTGVSQNPRHKITKRGQNVTFRCDPISEHNRLYWYRQTLGQGPEFLTYFQNEAQLEKSRLLSDRFSAERPKGSFSTLEIQRTEQGDSAMYLCASSFGDVAKTIQYFGAGTRLSVL.

This clonotype is medium-sized (0.01 to 0.1%) by share. The chain uses TRBV11-2 and TRBJ2-5, with D maybe TRBD2 (5 bases). The CDR3 is 13 residues long. V was clipped by 5 bases and J by 5 bases, with 12 bases between them. Germline CDR1 is SGHAT and CDR2 is FQNNGV. The CDR3 DNA sequence: TGTGCCAGCAGCAAGGGCTCGGGGGAGACCCAGTACTTC. Protein sequence: CASSKGSGETQYF. Full variable domain (outside the CDR3, taken from reference TRBV11-2 and TRBJ2-5): EAGVAQSPRYKIIEKRQSVAFWCNPISGHATLYWYQQILGQGPKLLIQFQNNGVVDDSQLPKDRFSAERLKGVDSTLKIQPAKLEDSAVYLCASSKGSGETQYFGPGTRLLVL.

To note about this clonotype: At one end, the junction sequence differs from germline, possibly due to a read error. The chain couples TRBV11-2 to TRBJ2-5, with D perhaps matching TRBD1 (5 bases). The CDR3 extends over 14 amino acids. CDR1 is SGHAT and CDR2 is FQNNGV in the germline V gene. CDR3 sequence: CASGSAQVQEAQYF. The CDR3 DNA sequence: TGTGCCAGCGGCTCTGCACAGGTCCAAGAGGCCCAGTACTTC.

The V and J genes are TRBV7-2 and TRBJ1-5; D might be TRBD1 (6 bases). CDR1 and CDR2 from the germline V gene are SGHTA and FQGNSA. Trimming took off 5 bases at V and 9 bases at J, with 17 bases between the two ends. The CDR3 consists of 14 residues. The CDR3 nucleotides read TGTGCCAGCAGCACGAGACAGGAATCGGGGCCCCAGCATTTT. This sequence encodes CASSTRQESGPQHF.

Regarding this clonotype: A read error may produce the germline difference seen at one junction end. The chain employs TRBV11-2 and TRBJ2-5, with a tentative D call TRBD2 (6 bases). This CDR3 has 16 residues. The germline V gene encodes CDR1 SGHAT and CDR2 FQNNGV. CDR3 sequence reads: CTSNFTMGRPKETQYF. The CDR3 DNA reads TGTACCAGCAACTTCACAATGGGGAGGCCAAAGGAGACCCAGTACTTC.

By frequency in the sample, this clonotype is medium-sized. The V gene is TRBV11-3, the J gene TRBJ2-3; D unclear. V lost 0 bases and J lost 13, with 14 bases in between. Germline CDR1 is SGHNT and CDR2 is YENEEA. CDR3 length: 13 residues. CDR3 bases: TGTGCCAGCAGCTTAGAGATGAGAAGAGAGGAGTATTTT. Its translation: CASSLEMRREEYF. Using reference TRBV11-3 and TRBJ2-3 for the parts outside the CDR3, the full variable domain is EAGVVQSPRYKIIEKKQPVAFWCNPISGHNTLYWYLQNLGQGPELLIRYENEEAVDDSQLPKDRFSAERLKGVDSTLKIQPAELGDSAVYLCASSLEMRREEYFGPGTRLTVL.

For this clonotype: A much larger clone lies a single base off, so this may be a read error. The V call is TRBV6-1, the J call TRBJ2-1, with D uncertain. With 4 bases removed from V and 7 bases from J, the gap between germline ends came to 11 bases. Germline-derived CDR1 and CDR2 are MNHNS and SASEGT. CDR3 length: 13 amino acids. The CDR3 sequence is CASSVQWVNEQFF. Written as DNA, the CDR3 is TGTGCCAGCAGTGTTCAGTGGGTAAATGAGCAGTTCTTC.

To note about this clonotype: A read error is possible here, since a much larger clone lies one base away. The CDR3 region has the DNA TGCAGCGTTTCACAGGGGGCCCGCGCCTATGACTACACCTTC. Protein: CSVSQGARAYDYTF. The genes are TRBV29-1 and TRBJ1-2; 9 bases align to TRBD1. Germline lookup yields CDR1 SQVTM and CDR2 ANQGSEA. This CDR3 contains 14 residues.

About this clonotype: A much more abundant neighbour one base away suggests this may be a read error. This is likely a read error, given that the CDR3 carries no conserved phenylalanine or tryptophan at its end. The chain combines TRBV5-1 with TRBJ2-2; either TRBD1 or TRBD2 may supply D (6 bases each). The CDR3 runs to 13 residues. Germline CDR1 reads SGHRS; CDR2 reads YFSETQ. V was clipped by 9 bases and J by 6 bases, with 15 bases between them. The CDR3 region is CATSRGLAGELFY. The DNA for the CDR3 is TGCGCCACCTCCCGGGGGCTCGCCGGGGAGCTGTTTTAT.

With respect to this clonotype: At one of its ends the junction is not consistent with the germline gene, which may arise from a read error. The rearrangement links TRBV20-1 to TRBJ2-5, with D uncertain. CDR1 is DFQATT and CDR2 is SNEGSKA in the germline V gene (reference sequence). The CDR3 is made up of 13 amino acids. The chain's CDR3 is CSARDRFQETHYF. Here the CDR3 DNA reads TGCAGTGCTAGAGATAGGTTCCAAGAGACCCATTACTTC.

A remark on this clonotype: Mismatch with germline at one junction end may stem from a read error. The chain employs TRBV29-1 and TRBJ1-2; 10 nucleotides agree with TRBD1. CDR3 size: 13 residues. CDR1 and CDR2 from the germline V gene are SQVTM and ANQGSEA. CDR3 sequence reads: CSVRQGASYGYAF. The CDR3 DNA reads as TGTAGCGTTCGACAGGGGGCTAGCTATGGCTACGCCTTC.

About this clonotype itself: This clone may be a read error of a much larger clone one base away. CDR3 region: CASQPVYSYNEQFF. The CDR3 DNA is TGTGCCAGCCAACCAGTGTATTCCTACAATGAGCAGTTCTTC. The rearrangement links TRBV11-2 to TRBJ2-1; D gene uncertain. Trimming removed 8 bases from V and 1 base from J, with 12 bases in between. This CDR3 comprises 14 residues. Germline CDR1 SGHAT, CDR2 FQNNGV.

A remark on this clonotype: An end of the junction does not agree with germline; a read error may underlie this. The chain links TRBV11-2 to TRBJ2-7; TRBD1 or TRBD2 may be the D gene (5 bases each). The CDR3 loop spans 16 amino acids. The germline V gene encodes CDR1 SGHAT and CDR2 FQNNGV. The CDR3 coding sequence is TGTGCCAGCAGCTCGAGGACATCAGGGAGTGTCTACGATCAGTACTTC. Amino acids: CASSSRTSGSVYDQYF.

This clonotype was observed a single time. A much larger clone differs by one base, so this may be a read error. This chain uses TRBV6-2 or TRBV6-3 with TRBJ2-3; the match to TRBD2 covers 9 bases. Germline CDR1 reads MNHEY; CDR2 reads SVGEGT. This CDR3 is built from 15 residues. Here the CDR3 DNA reads TGTGCCACCAGTTTTAGCGGGAGAGAGACAGATACGCAGTATTTT. It yields the protein CATSFSGRETDTQYF.

With respect to this clonotype: At one boundary the junction diverges from the germline segment, which might be a read error. The J gene is TRBJ2-1, the V gene TRBV29-1; D is tentatively TRBD1 or TRBD2 (5 bases each). The CDR3 contains 13 residues. Germline V CDR1 and CDR2: SQVTM, ANQGSEA. CDR3 region: CSLWGGRYNERFF. The CDR3 DNA is TGCAGCCTGTGGGGCGGGCGGTACAATGAGCGGTTCTTC.

A remark on this clonotype: Its ends do not fully match the called genes, so a read error is possible. The chain links TRBV2 to TRBJ2-2; 8 bases align to TRBD2. The CDR3 is 16 amino acids. Germline V gene sequence: CDR1 SNHLY, CDR2 FYNNEI. The CDR3 region is CASTRQAGVVAGKLFF. The CDR3 nucleotides read TGTGCCAGCACACGGCAAGCGGGAGTCGTAGCCGGGAAGCTGTTTTTT.

Concerning this clonotype itself: The missing conserved phenylalanine or tryptophan at the end of this CDR3 makes a read error likely. The chain combines TRBV28 with TRBJ1-6; D is uncertain. V lost 2 bases, J lost 13 bases, and 9 bases lay in between. Germline V CDR1 and CDR2: MDHEN, SYDVKM. The CDR3 extends over 12 amino acids. CDR3 nucleotides: TGTGCCAGCAGTTTAGGTTCCCGTCCCCTCCACTCT. It specifies CASSLGSRPLHS.

Details on this clonotype: The junction differs from germline at one of its ends, possibly a read error. The chain employs TRBV11-3 and TRBJ2-7; 10 bases are a match to TRBD1. Germline values: CDR1 SGHNT, CDR2 YENEEA. The CDR3 is 15 residues long. The CDR3 bases are TGTGCCAGCAGCTCGCGACAGGGGGCTGGGTACGAGCGGTACTTC. Translating it yields CASSSRQGAGYERYF.

The CDR3 coding sequence is TGTGCCGTCGGGACAGGTCGCACAGATACGCAGTATTTT. Amino acid sequence: CAVGTGRTDTQYF. This chain joins TRBV30 and TRBJ2-3, with 8 bases matching TRBD1. After removal of 8 bases from V and 1 base from J, the junction contained 5 bases not matched to a gene. This CDR3 contains 13 residues. Germline V gene data show CDR1 as GTSNPN and CDR2 as SVGIG (reference sequence).